This T cell receptor (beta chain) was captured by sequencing in a study of blood T cells in healthy people across ages. The CDR3 sequence is 15 residues long. Trimming removed 3 bases from V and 4 bases from J; junction bases left unmatched: 4. Germline V gene sequence: CDR1 SEHNR, CDR2 FQNEAQ (reference sequence). At least ten counts were recorded for this clonotype. Each of the donors had around 10 milliliters of peripheral blood drawn into EDTA-treated Vacutainer tubes. A minimum of 7 million PBMCs was isolated per sample. A second PCR, run for about 6 to 12 cycles, used a sample-barcoded 5' primer plus a J-beta primer mix. TCRdb recomputed calls from the 5' RACE reads with MiXCR, one row per CDR3 protein. Of about a million distinct CDR3 sequences detected, approximately 50% appear once; the ten largest clones hold about a fifth.

The TCR comes from an older woman in good health. The chain recombines TRBV7-9 with TRBJ2-1; 9 bases align to TRBD2. The sequencing sample was made of blood. CDR3 residues: CASSFGLAGYNEQFF. CDR3 coding DNA: TGTGCCAGCAGCTTTGGGCTAGCGGGGTACAATGAGCAGTTCTTC. Using reference TRBV7-9 and TRBJ2-1 for the parts outside the CDR3, the full variable domain is DTGVSQNPRHKITKRGQNVTFRCDPISEHNRLYWYRQTLGQGPEFLTYFQNEAQLEKSRLLSDRFSAERPKGSFSTLEIQRTEQGDSAMYLCASSFGLAGYNEQFFGPGTRLTVL.